Shown below are 2 T cell receptor beta chains from a single sample sequenced in a study of cytomegalovirus exposure and HLA in healthy donors. Assay used: immunoSEQ multiplex PCR; TCRdb lists only in-frame clones, some missing. Among approximately 60,000 clones, 90% were seen once, and the ten largest hold approximately 3%. The material sequenced was PBMCs. These receptors were taken from a man aged 18 to 35 in good health and CMV-seronegative.

V usage is TRBV2 and J usage is TRBJ2-3; 9 bases agree with TRBD1. This CDR3 comprises 16 residues. Trimming removed 4 bases from V and 1 base from J; junction bases left unmatched: 6. The germline V gene has CDR1 SNHLY and CDR2 FYNNEI. CDR3: CASSAGQGKGTDTQYF. In nucleotides, the CDR3 is TGTGCCAGCAGTGCCGGACAGGGGAAGGGCACAGATACGCAGTATTTT. The full variable domain, rest sourced from reference TRBV2 and TRBJ2-3, is EPEVTQTPSHQVTQMGQEVILRCVPISNHLYFYWYRQILGQKVEFLVSFYNNEISEKSEIFDDQFSVERPDGSNFTLKIRSTKLEDSAMYFCASSAGQGKGTDTQYFGPGTRLTVL.

This chain joins TRBV29-1 and TRBJ2-1; 10 bases are a match to TRBD2. CDR3 length: 14 residues. V was pared by 8 bases and J by 1 base, with 5 bases of the junction left unmatched. The germline gives CDR1 SQVTM, CDR2 ANQGSEA. In DNA form, the CDR3 reads TGCAGCACCACTAGCGGGGTTTCCTACAATGAGCAGTTCTTC. It codes for CSTTSGVSYNEQFF.